This T cell receptor (beta chain) was identified in a study of identical twins. The study's findings and limits: Excess sharing between twins was weaker in beta out-of-frame sequences.

The CDR3 contains 18 residues. In germline, CDR1 is SGHAT, CDR2 FQDESV (reference sequence). V shed 2 bases, J shed 9 bases, and the junction held 16 bases outside the gene matches. This clonotype was recorded a few times. What it binds is not known. Template switching introduced a universal primer site, and the cDNA bore unique molecular identifiers. TCRdb itself ran the 5' RACE reads through MiXCR, one entry per CDR3 protein. The sample records more than 400,000 distinct CDR3 sequences, over 12% being singletons. These records were also assigned to another study, of yellow fever vaccine responses in identical twins.

This sequence was found in a woman between 18 and 29 years old in good health. The sequenced sample consisted of CD4+ T cells sorted from blood. The J gene is TRBJ2-1, the V gene TRBV11-1, with 10 bases matching TRBD2. This CDR3 reads CASSLLPPTSGKPSEQFF. Here the CDR3 DNA reads TGTGCCAGCAGCTTACTTCCCCCCACTAGCGGGAAACCTAGTGAGCAGTTCTTC.